The 3 T cell receptor beta chains below all came from one sample that was sequenced in a study of kidney transplant recipient with SARS-CoV-2 infection. TCRdb passed the reads through MiXCR, listing each CDR3 protein once. The sample shows 250,000 or so distinct CDR3 sequences, more than 25% of them seen only once. This specimen was a blood sample, taken at baseline and on day 111 from a kidney transplant recipient. The receptors here all came from a male patient aged 25-45 years who had COVID-19 and was a kidney transplant recipient. The T cells may partly be graft donor cells.

In its sample, this clonotype was seen a few times. The chain links TRBV9 to TRBJ2-1; 9 bases map to TRBD1. V was clipped by 4 bases and J by 7 bases; unmatched bases: 9. Germline assignment: CDR1 SGDLS and CDR2 YYNGEE. CDR3 length: 15 amino acids. The CDR3 DNA is TGTGCCAGCAGCACAGCGGGACAGGGTGGAAATGAGCAGTTCTTC. Amino acid sequence: CASSTAGQGGNEQFF.

This clonotype was observed at least ten times. CDR3 in amino acids: CAWSRTGWGTGELFF. CDR3 coding DNA: TGTGCCTGGAGTCGTACAGGGTGGGGGACCGGGGAGCTGTTTTTT. The V call is TRBV30, the J call TRBJ2-2; TRBD1 is a possible D gene (6 bases). V was pared by 2 bases and J by 5 bases, with 15 bases between. Germline V gene data show CDR1 as GTSNPN and CDR2 as SVGIG (reference sequence). The CDR3 is made up of 15 amino acids.

With regard to this clonotype: Given a much more abundant clone one base away, this may be a read error. The chain employs TRBV2 and TRBJ2-7; D uncertain. This CDR3 is 16 amino acids long. CDR1 SNHLY and CDR2 FYNNEI come from the germline V gene. The DNA for the CDR3 is TGTGCCGGCAGTGACCCTCTAGGTGGTCCAAACTACGAGCAGTACTTC. It yields the protein CAGSDPLGGPNYEQYF.